Listed below are T cell receptor beta chains from one sample, sequenced in a study of Tregs in tolerant kidney transplant recipients. Assay used: immunoSEQ multiplex PCR; TCRdb lists only in-frame clones, some missing. This sample yields some 110,000 clones, of which 92% are seen a single time; approximately 0.54% belongs to the top ten. Sequencing was done on a sample of CD4+ T cells from blood. These receptors all come from a human donor in good health. CDR3s include the opening cysteine and the closing phenylalanine or tryptophan. D genes are given only for firm matches. Clone size is shown for a subset of rows, as once, few, many or a class of expanded clone.

>once|TRBV21-1|TRBJ2-7|.
CASSPPKAGSGQYF
TGTGCCAGCAGCCCCCCCAAGGCTGGGTCTGGGCAGTACTTC
>.|TRBV6-6|TRBJ2-4|.
CASRGLTLAKNIQYF
TGTGCCAGCAGAGGATTGACCCTAGCCAAAAACATTCAGTACTTC
>.|TRBV5-1|TRBJ2-3|TRBD2
CASSYRLAGGLSTDTQYF
TGCGCCAGCAGCTATCGACTAGCGGGAGGCCTAAGCACAGATACGCAGTATTTT
>.|TRBV4-1|TRBJ1-5|.
CASSHHRDTYSNQPQHF
TGCGCCAGCAGCCACCACCGGGACACCTATAGCAATCAGCCCCAGCACTTT
>.|TRBV5-1|TRBJ2-1|TRBD2
CASSWEPLAGGLGEQFF
TGCGCCAGCAGCTGGGAACCACTAGCGGGAGGGCTTGGTGAGCAGTTCTTC
>.|TRBV15|TRBJ2-7|.
CATSMDLRGSYEQYF
TGTGCCACCAGCATGGACCTGAGGGGCTCCTACGAGCAGTACTTC
>.|TRBV2|TRBJ1-6|TRBD1
CASRTGAGSNSPLHF
TGTGCCAGCAGGACAGGGGCTGGTTCGAATTCACCCCTCCACTTT
>.|TRBV7-3|TRBJ1-1|.
CASSSEPRTEAFF
TGTGCCAGCAGCTCGGAGCCTCGGACTGAAGCTTTCTTT
>.|TRBV5-4|TRBJ1-2|.
CASSLRSQGNYGYTF
TGTGCCAGCAGCCTGAGGTCCCAGGGAAACTATGGCTACACCTTC
>few|TRBV29-1|TRBJ1-1|.
CSPNRDLGEAFF
TGCAGCCCGAACAGGGATCTAGGTGAAGCTTTCTTT
>.|TRBV6-1|TRBJ2-3|TRBD2
CASGVETSRDTQYF
TGTGCCAGCGGGGTTGAGACTAGCCGAGATACGCAGTATTTT
>.|TRBV30|TRBJ2-1|.
CAWSVKVIGEQFF
TGTGCCTGGAGTGTAAAGGTTATAGGTGAGCAGTTCTTC
>once|TRBV6-6|TRBJ2-3|.
CASSLGTYSADTQYF
TGTGCCAGCAGCCTTGGGACGTACTCGGCAGATACGCAGTATTTT
>.|TRBV5-4|TRBJ2-5|.
CASSQGLPLVGETQYF
TGTGCCAGCAGCCAGGGACTTCCCTTAGTTGGGGAGACCCAGTACTTC
>.|TRBV6-5|TRBJ1-2|.
CASSGGYGYTF
TGTGCCAGCAGTGGCGGCTATGGCTACACCTTC
>.|TRBV5-4|TRBJ2-7|.
CASSPTRGSSYEQYF
TGTGCCAGCAGCCCGACCCGGGGCTCGAGCTACGAGCAGTACTTC
>.|TRBV11-3|TRBJ2-7|TRBD1
CASSAGGPYEQYF
TGTGCCAGCAGCGCAGGGGGCCCCTACGAGCAGTACTTC
>.|TRBV5-1|TRBJ2-7|.
CASSGGPQIYEQYF
TGCGCCAGCAGCGGGGGACCGCAGATTTACGAGCAGTACTTC
>.|TRBV19|TRBJ1-1|.
CASINRKGTEAFF
TGTGCCAGTATCAACAGGAAAGGCACTGAAGCTTTCTTT
>once|TRBV4-1|TRBJ2-3|.
CASSPLLGELLTDTQYF
TGCGCCAGCAGCCCTCTGCTTGGGGAACTTCTCACAGATACGCAGTATTTT
>.|TRBV6-6|TRBJ2-7|.
CASSYQGGSYEQYF
TGTGCCAGCAGTTACCAGGGAGGAAGCTACGAGCAGTACTTC
>few|TRBV5-6|TRBJ1-1|.
CASRAGTRTFF
TGTGCCAGCAGGGCCGGGACAAGGACTTTCTTT
>.|TRBV2|TRBJ1-5|.
CASSEMGEANQPQHF
TGTGCCAGCAGTGAAATGGGGGAGGCCAATCAGCCCCAGCATTTT
>.|TRBV29-1|TRBJ2-3|TRBD2
CSVEDWWASGRFSTQYF
TGCAGCGTTGAAGATTGGTGGGCTAGCGGGAGGTTCAGTACGCAGTATTTT
>.|TRBV15|TRBJ2-5|.
CATSVRERETQYF
TGTGCCACCAGCGTCAGAGAGAGAGAGACCCAGTACTTC
>.|TRBV2|TRBJ2-1|.
CASGTEYNEQFF
TGTGCCAGCGGCACAGAGTACAATGAGCAGTTCTTC
>.|TRBV12-5|TRBJ2-1|.
CASGLQVGEQFF
TGTGCTAGTGGTTTGCAAGTAGGTGAGCAGTTCTTC
>.|TRBV2|TRBJ1-4|.
CASSRGGRVAGNEKLFF
TGTGCCAGCAGTAGGGGCGGGCGCGTAGCTGGTAATGAAAAACTGTTTTTT
>.|TRBV5-1|TRBJ2-7|.
CASSQDTLSSYEQYF
TGCGCCAGCAGCCAGGACACCCTTAGCTCCTACGAGCAGTACTTC
>once|TRBV2|TRBJ2-5|.
CAGGFQETQYF
TGTGCCGGCGGATTTCAAGAGACCCAGTACTTC
>.|TRBV5-4|TRBJ1-4|.
CASSKGPFNEKLFF
TGTGCCAGCAGCAAGGGACCGTTTAATGAAAAACTGTTTTTT
>.|TRBV6-6|TRBJ2-1|.
CASSERRSSYNEQFF
TGTGCCAGCAGCGAAAGGCGGAGCTCCTACAATGAGCAGTTCTTC
>once|TRBV6-5|TRBJ2-3|.
CASSSASRFTDTQYF
TGTGCCAGCAGTTCTGCTAGCCGTTTCACAGATACGCAGTATTTT
>.|TRBV18|TRBJ2-7|TRBD1
CASSPTDRGTYEQYF
TGTGCCAGCTCACCGACCGACAGGGGTACCTACGAGCAGTACTTC
>.|TRBV15|TRBJ1-2|.
CATSRRGGFYGYTF
TGTGCCACCAGCAGGCGGGGGGGATTCTATGGCTACACCTTC
>.|TRBV19|TRBJ2-3|TRBD1
CASSMTGMTDTQYF
TGTGCCAGTAGTATGACAGGGATGACAGATACGCAGTATTTT
>.|TRBV5-1|TRBJ2-1|.
CASSLGANNEQFF
TGCGCCAGCAGCTTAGGAGCGAATAATGAGCAGTTCTTC
>once|TRBV6-5|TRBJ1-5|TRBD1
CASSPDRGGNQPQHF
TGTGCCAGCAGCCCGGACAGGGGAGGGAATCAGCCCCAGCATTTT
>.|TRBV29-1|TRBJ2-1|TRBD1
CSGGTGPYNEQFF
TGCAGCGGGGGGACAGGGCCCTACAATGAGCAGTTCTTC
>.|TRBV7-9|TRBJ1-2|TRBD1
CASSLDLQDRDGYTF
TGTGCCAGCAGCTTAGACCTTCAAGACAGGGACGGCTACACCTTC
>.|TRBV27|TRBJ1-6|.
CASSLRLNFLHGNNSPLHF
TGTGCCAGCAGTTTACGACTCAATTTCCTTCACGGGAATAATTCACCCCTCCACTTT
>.|TRBV4-1|TRBJ1-2|.
CASSQRRGRIPFSPNYGYTF
TGCGCCAGCAGCCAGAGGCGCGGACGCATTCCTTTTTCTCCTAACTATGGCTACACCTTC
>.|TRBV5-1|TRBJ1-2|.
CASSKGRERNYGYTF
TGCGCCAGCAGCAAAGGCAGGGAACGCAACTATGGCTACACCTTC
>.|TRBV19|TRBJ2-1|TRBD2
CATSGRRTYNEQFF
TGTGCCACCAGCGGGAGGAGAACCTACAATGAGCAGTTCTTC
>.|TRBV14|TRBJ1-6|TRBD1
CASSQPGQGYSPLHF
TGTGCCAGCAGCCAGCCGGGACAGGGTTATTCACCCCTCCACTTT
>.|TRBV15|TRBJ1-6|TRBD1
CATSRGTTGGTFPLHF
TGTGCCACCAGCAGAGGTACAACAGGGGGAACATTTCCCCTCCACTTT
>.|TRBV5-8|TRBJ1-2|.
CASSLVEGPYGYTF
TGTGCCAGCAGCTTGGTTGAGGGACCGTATGGCTACACCTTC
>.|TRBV19|TRBJ2-5|TRBD2
CASTFSGGPQETQYF
TGTGCCAGTACCTTTAGCGGGGGACCTCAAGAGACCCAGTACTTC
>.|TRBV13|TRBJ2-1|TRBD2
CASSLTSGRVREQFF
TGTGCCAGCAGCCTAACTAGCGGGAGGGTTCGGGAGCAGTTCTTC
>.|TRBV4-1|TRBJ2-1|.
CASRQQGSSNEQFF
TGCGCCAGCAGGCAGCAGGGGTCGTCCAATGAGCAGTTCTTC